These 20 T cell receptor beta chains share one sample of origin, sequenced in a study of T cells after yellow fever vaccination. TCRdb re-called the 5' RACE reads through MiXCR, storing one row per CDR3 protein. The data hold some 500,000 distinct CDR3 sequences, with roughly 13% observed a single time. The sample here was PBMCs, taken on the day of the yellow fever booster vaccination. These receptors all stem from a man aged 30 to 45 who received the YFV17D yellow fever vaccine.

The CDR3 here is CASSHDYPYNEQFF. The CDR3 DNA reads TGCGCCAGCAGCCATGACTACCCCTACAATGAGCAGTTCTTC. The rearrangement uses TRBV4-3 and TRBJ2-1; D might be TRBD2 (5 bases). Germline loops: CDR1 LGHNA, CDR2 YSLEER. Trimming removed 3 bases from V and 2 bases from J, with 8 bases in between. CDR3 length equals 14 residues.

This clonotype was seen a few times. V gene TRBV15 combines with J gene TRBJ2-3; tentative D call: TRBD2 (6 bases). The germline CDR1 and CDR2 sequences are LNHNV and YYDKDF (reference sequence). CDR3 length: 14 residues. Trimming shortened V by 4 bases and J by 4 bases, and 12 bases separated the two germline ends. The CDR3 bases are TGTGCCACCAGCATCCCGGGAGCATCAGATACGCAGTATTTT. This codes for CATSIPGASDTQYF. Complete variable domain (other parts from reference TRBV15 and TRBJ2-3): DAMVIQNPRYQVTQFGKPVTLSCSQTLNHNVMYWYQQKSSQAPKLLFHYYDKDFNNEADTPDNFQSRRPNTSFCFLDIRSPGLGDTAMYLCATSIPGASDTQYFGPGTRLTVL.

Only a few counts were recorded for this clonotype. The rearrangement uses TRBV6-5 and TRBJ2-1; D unresolved. The V gene's germline CDR1 is MNHEY and CDR2 SVGAGI. Trimming took 4 bases from V and 3 from J, leaving 16 bases between them. There are 16 residues in the CDR3. The CDR3 spells CASSSPSAEFYNEQFF. CDR3 sequence (DNA): TGTGCCAGCAGTTCCCCTTCGGCGGAGTTCTACAATGAGCAGTTCTTC.

The V gene is TRBV7-9, the J gene TRBJ2-1; unclear D gene. V was cut by 5 bases and J by 5 bases, with 16 bases left in between. Germline V gene data show CDR1 as SEHNR and CDR2 as FQNEAQ (reference sequence). CDR3 length equals 15 residues. The CDR3 nucleotides are TGTGCCAGCAGCGCTGGCGCGCAGATAAACAATGAGCAGTTCTTC. As protein: CASSAGAQINNEQFF.

This clonotype has a handful of counts. J is TRBJ1-1 and V is TRBV7-9; TRBD1 might be the D (5 bases). Trimming pared 2 bases from V and 1 base from J, leaving 17 bases between. CDR3 size: 17 residues. Germline CDR1 SEHNR, CDR2 FQNEAQ (reference sequence). The CDR3 protein is CASSLFGAGQGNTEAFF. CDR3 sequence (DNA): TGTGCCAGCAGCTTATTCGGGGCGGGCCAGGGGAACACTGAAGCTTTCTTT.

V gene TRBV20-1 combines with J gene TRBJ2-1; tentative D call: TRBD1 (6 bases). Germline-derived CDR1 and CDR2 are DFQATT and SNEGSKA (reference sequence). Trimming stripped 6 bases from V and 9 bases from J, with 30 bases between. The CDR3 has 17 residues. CDR3 coding DNA: TGCAGTGCCAGCCCAACCTGGGGGCGAGTGGAGAGGGTTGAGCAGTTCTTC. Translation gives CSASPTWGRVERVEQFF.

This clonotype has more than one count but fewer than ten. The chain employs TRBV5-1 and TRBJ1-6; 8 bases map to TRBD1. V lost 0 bases to trimming and J lost 5 bases; unmatched junction nucleotides: 1. The CDR3 length is 15 residues. The germline gives CDR1 SGHRS, CDR2 YFSETQ. This chain's CDR3 is CASSLDRGNNSPLHF. The CDR3 DNA reads TGCGCCAGCAGCTTGGACAGGGGGAATAATTCACCCCTCCACTTT.

This clonotype was observed a few times. The V gene is TRBV6-6, the J gene TRBJ2-7; TRBD2 is a possible D gene (6 bases). Trimming shortened V by 7 bases and J by 0 bases, and 10 bases separated the two germline ends. CDR1 MNHNY and CDR2 SVGAGI come from the germline V gene (reference sequence). The CDR3 covers 13 residues. The CDR3 DNA is TGTGCCAGCACTGGAGGGAGCTCCTACGAGCAGTACTTC. Translated, it gives CASTGGSSYEQYF.

V and J are TRBV20-1 and TRBJ2-1; 7 bases agree with TRBD1. Trimming cost V 6 bases and J 4 bases; bases outside gene matches: 12. Germline V gene lookup returns CDR1 DFQATT and CDR2 SNEGSKA (reference sequence). The CDR3 totals 15 residues. The CDR3 sequence: CSAPARQGGYNEQFF. CDR3 DNA sequence: TGCAGTGCCCCCGCTAGACAGGGCGGATACAATGAGCAGTTCTTC.

This chain links TRBV11-2 with TRBJ2-1; 10 bases map to TRBD1. The CDR3 consists of 15 residues. The J segment lost 10 bases and the V segment lost 5 bases, leaving 11 bases of the junction unmatched. From germline, CDR1 is SGHAT and CDR2 FQNNGV. CDR3 in DNA: TGTGCCAGCAGCCCCCCCGGGACAGGGGTCGGGGAGCAGTTCTTC. The encoded protein is CASSPPGTGVGEQFF.

V is TRBV11-1 and J is TRBJ2-3, with 7 positions matching TRBD1. Per germline, CDR1 SGHAT and CDR2 FQDESV (reference sequence). The CDR3 contains 18 residues. The V segment lost 3 bases and the J segment 3 bases; nucleotides outside the gene matches: 15. This chain's CDR3 is CASSFTPTGQLSTDTQYF. The CDR3 coding sequence is TGTGCCAGCAGCTTCACCCCGACAGGGCAACTTAGTACAGATACGCAGTATTTT. Looking up the rest from reference TRBV11-1 and TRBJ2-3 gives the full variable domain: EAEVAQSPRYKITEKSQAVAFWCDPISGHATLYWYRQILGQGPELLVQFQDESVVDDSQLPKDRFSAERLKGVDSTLKIQPAELGDSAMYLCASSFTPTGQLSTDTQYFGPGTRLTVL.

About this clonotype: An end of the junction does not agree with germline; a read error may underlie this. The CDR3 nucleotides are TGCTGTGCTAGAGATTTTCGGGGGCACGGAGGAGCTTTCTTT. This sequence encodes CCARDFRGHGGAFF. The rearrangement uses TRBV20-1 and TRBJ1-1; D is perhaps TRBD1 (6 bases). Germline V gene sequence: CDR1 DFQATT, CDR2 SNEGSKA (reference sequence). The CDR3 extends over 14 amino acids.

The rearrangement uses TRBV7-2 and TRBJ1-1; unclear D gene. Looked up from germline, CDR1 is SGHTA and CDR2 is FQGNSA. This CDR3 comprises 13 residues. Deletions cut 4 bases from V and 6 bases from J, with 12 bases between. Here the CDR3 DNA reads TGTGCCAGCAGCTCCTTTGCTGGATCTGAAGCTTTCTTT. This sequence encodes CASSSFAGSEAFF.

This chain uses TRBV29-1 with TRBJ2-1, with TRBD2 matching 12 bases. The CDR3 has 16 amino acids. Germline values: CDR1 SQVTM, CDR2 ANQGSEA. The trim removed 4 bases at V and 4 bases at J, leaving 8 bases unmatched. Here the CDR3 reads CSVVGLAGGPYNEQFF. DNA for the CDR3: TGCAGCGTTGTCGGGCTAGCGGGAGGGCCTTACAATGAGCAGTTCTTC.

This rearrangement joins TRBV25-1 to TRBJ2-2, with 8 bases fitting TRBD1. CDR1 and CDR2 from the germline V gene are MGHDK and SYGVNS. V gave up 2 bases and J gave up 2 bases; unmatched junction bases: 7. The CDR3 sequence is 17 residues long. Written as DNA, the CDR3 is TGTGCCAGCAGTGAACCGGGACAGGCCCTCAACACCGGGGAGCTGTTTTTT. This codes for CASSEPGQALNTGELFF.

This clonotype occurred a few times. The J gene is TRBJ1-5, the V gene TRBV20-1; tentatively, D is TRBD1 (5 bases). In germline, CDR1 is DFQATT, CDR2 SNEGSKA (reference sequence). The CDR3 extends over 12 amino acids. V dropped 4 bases and J dropped 6 bases, with 10 bases sitting between them. CDR3 bases: TGCAGTGCTACCCAGGGAGCTCAGCCCCAGCATTTT. Protein sequence: CSATQGAQPQHF.

J is TRBJ2-6 and V is TRBV15, with 8 bases identical to TRBD1. There are 18 residues in the CDR3. The V gene end was trimmed by 2 bases and the J gene end by 0 bases; junction bases not matched to a gene: 6. CDR1 LNHNV and CDR2 YYDKDF come from the germline V gene (reference sequence). The CDR3 region is CATSRRQGSLSGANVLTF. CDR3 coding DNA: TGTGCCACCAGCAGACGACAGGGGTCTCTCTCTGGGGCCAACGTCCTGACTTTC.

The chain joins TRBV29-1 to TRBJ2-7, with 8 nucleotides matching TRBD1. J lost 3 bases, V lost 2 bases, and 6 bases had no gene match. The germline V gene has CDR1 SQVTM and CDR2 ANQGSEA. This CDR3 is built from 14 residues. Here the CDR3 DNA reads TGCAGCGTTGAATCGGGACAGGCGAACTACGAGCAGTACTTC. This gives the protein CSVESGQANYEQYF.

This clonotype was seen more than once but under ten times. This chain uses TRBV27 with TRBJ1-2; no clear D gene. Germline V gives CDR1 MNHEY, CDR2 SMNVEV (reference sequence). Trimming left V 3 bases short and J 6 bases short, with 20 bases between. The CDR3 is 16 amino acids. The chain's CDR3 is CASSFTPVGDVDGYTF. CDR3 nucleotides: TGTGCCAGCAGTTTCACCCCGGTCGGAGATGTCGATGGCTACACCTTC.

The chain carries TRBV29-1 and TRBJ2-3, with D maybe TRBD2 (6 bases). CDR1 is SQVTM, CDR2 ANQGSEA, per germline. The V end was cut by 4 bases, the J end by 5 bases, with 19 bases between. This CDR3 comprises 15 residues. The CDR3 coding sequence is TGCAGCGTTGGAGGCTCTTGGCGGGGTCTAGATACGCAGTATTTT. Encoded protein: CSVGGSWRGLDTQYF.